This T cell receptor (beta chain) was recorded in a study of T-cell reconstitution after alpha-beta-depleted transplantation in children. Germline CDR1 and CDR2: SNHLY and FYNNEI. The CDR3 runs 15 residues. This sample's TCRbeta library carried unique molecular identifier barcodes. MiXCR, run by TCRdb on the PCR reads, gives a single entry per CDR3 protein. The sample shows some 640,000 distinct CDR3 sequences, 16% of them seen only once. This clonotype was found a few times. The junction and the germline gene differ at one end; a read error may be behind it. This specimen consisted of PBMCs from the stem cell graft donor, obtained from the stem cell graft. The TCR sequence derives from a human donor who donated a stem cell graft to a child with acute myeloid leukemia. The genes are TRBV2 and TRBJ2-1; D possibly corresponds to TRBD1 (6 bases). This chain's CDR3 is CASIGQTIGYNEQFF. The CDR3 nucleotides are TGTGCCAGCATCGGACAGACGATCGGGTACAATGAGCAGTTTTTC.